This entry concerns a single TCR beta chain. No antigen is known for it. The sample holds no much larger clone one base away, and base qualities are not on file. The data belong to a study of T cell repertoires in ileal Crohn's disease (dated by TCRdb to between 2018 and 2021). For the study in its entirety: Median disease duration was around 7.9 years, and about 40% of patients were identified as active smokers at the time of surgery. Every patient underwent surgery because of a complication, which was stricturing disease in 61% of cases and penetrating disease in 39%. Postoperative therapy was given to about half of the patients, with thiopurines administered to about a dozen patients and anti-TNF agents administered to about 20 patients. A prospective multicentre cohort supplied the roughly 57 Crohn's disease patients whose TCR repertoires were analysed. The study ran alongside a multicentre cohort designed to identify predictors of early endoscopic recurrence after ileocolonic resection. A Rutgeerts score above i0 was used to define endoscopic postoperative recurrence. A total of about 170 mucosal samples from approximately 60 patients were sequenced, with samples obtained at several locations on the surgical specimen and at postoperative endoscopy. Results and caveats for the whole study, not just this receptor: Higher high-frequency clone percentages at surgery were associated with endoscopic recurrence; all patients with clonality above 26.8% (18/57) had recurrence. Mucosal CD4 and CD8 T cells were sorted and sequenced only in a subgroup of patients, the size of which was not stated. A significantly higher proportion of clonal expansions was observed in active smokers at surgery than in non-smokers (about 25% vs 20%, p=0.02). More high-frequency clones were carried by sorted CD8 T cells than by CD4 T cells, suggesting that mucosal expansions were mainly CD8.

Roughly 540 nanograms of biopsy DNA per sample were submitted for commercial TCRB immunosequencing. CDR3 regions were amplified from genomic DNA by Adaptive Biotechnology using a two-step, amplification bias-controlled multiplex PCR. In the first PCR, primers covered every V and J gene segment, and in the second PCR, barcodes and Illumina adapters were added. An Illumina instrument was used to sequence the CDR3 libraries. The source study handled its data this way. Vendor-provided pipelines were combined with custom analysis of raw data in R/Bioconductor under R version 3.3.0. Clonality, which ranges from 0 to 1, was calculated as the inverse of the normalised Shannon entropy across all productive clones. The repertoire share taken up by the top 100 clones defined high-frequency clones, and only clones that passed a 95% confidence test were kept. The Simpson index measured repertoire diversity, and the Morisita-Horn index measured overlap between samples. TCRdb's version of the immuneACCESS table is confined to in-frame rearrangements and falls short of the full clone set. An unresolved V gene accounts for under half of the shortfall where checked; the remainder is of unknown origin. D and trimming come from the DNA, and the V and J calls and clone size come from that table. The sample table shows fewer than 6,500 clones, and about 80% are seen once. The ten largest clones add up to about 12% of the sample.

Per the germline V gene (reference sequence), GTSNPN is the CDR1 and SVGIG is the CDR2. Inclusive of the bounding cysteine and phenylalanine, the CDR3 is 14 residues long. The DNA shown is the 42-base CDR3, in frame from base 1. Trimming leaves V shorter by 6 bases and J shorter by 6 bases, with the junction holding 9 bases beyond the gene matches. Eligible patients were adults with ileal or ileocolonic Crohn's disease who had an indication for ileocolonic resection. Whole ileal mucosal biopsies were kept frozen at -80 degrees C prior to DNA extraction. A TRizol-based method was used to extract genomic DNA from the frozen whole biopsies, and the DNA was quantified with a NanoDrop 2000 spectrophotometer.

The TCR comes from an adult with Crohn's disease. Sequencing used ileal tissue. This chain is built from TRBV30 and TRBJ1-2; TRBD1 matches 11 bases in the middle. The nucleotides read TGTGCCTGCCCAGGACAGGGGGCCTGGGATGGCTACACCTTC. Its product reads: CACPGQGAWDGYTF.